These T cell receptor beta chains were read from a single sample in a study of blood T cell repertoires in COVID-19. The method was immunoSEQ multiplex PCR; TCRdb's version includes in-frame clones alone and lacks a portion of them. The data contain roughly 320,000 clones, roughly 90% of them seen just once; the ten biggest clones take up around 3.9%. Source material: PBMCs or T cells enriched from blood (not recorded which). The receptors shown here come from a woman in her thirties who had been exposed to COVID-19. Each CDR3 is given with its conserved first and last residue. D genes are given only for firm matches. The size entry is marked missing in some rows and otherwise reads once, few, many or a size class.

clone size	D gene	V gene	J gene	CDR3 protein	CDR3 DNA
-	-	TRBV9	TRBJ2-3	CASSLDGFSTDTQYF	TGTGCCAGCAGTTTAGACGGGTTTAGCACAGATACGCAGTATTTT
-	TRBD1	TRBV18	TRBJ2-7	CASSPPGQSYEQYF	TGTGCCAGCTCACCACCGGGACAGTCCTACGAGCAGTACTTC
-	-	TRBV7-2	TRBJ1-5	CASSSRNQPQHF	TGTGCCAGCAGCTCACGGAATCAGCCCCAGCATTTT
-	-	TRBV3-1/TRBV3-2	TRBJ1-4	CASSQYIHPNEKLFF	TGTGCCAGCAGCCAATACATCCACCCCAATGAAAAACTGTTTTTT
-	TRBD1	TRBV9	TRBJ1-2	CASSVGQGAYGYTF	TGTGCCAGCAGCGTAGGACAGGGGGCATATGGCTACACCTTC
-	TRBD2	TRBV19	TRBJ2-1	CASRDRTSGDEQFF	TGTGCCAGTAGGGACCGGACTAGCGGGGATGAGCAGTTCTTC
-	TRBD2	TRBV9	TRBJ2-1	CASSVTSGVPNEQFF	TGTGCCAGCAGCGTGACTAGCGGGGTCCCCAATGAGCAGTTCTTC
-	-	TRBV7-2	TRBJ2-5	CASSLPGQETQYF	TGTGCCAGCAGCTTACCAGGGCAAGAGACCCAGTACTTC
-	TRBD1	TRBV5-6	TRBJ1-5	CASRVRFHRGLGRNQPQHF	TGTGCCAGCAGGGTGAGGTTCCACAGGGGGCTGGGGCGCAATCAGCCCCAGCATTTT
once	TRBD2	TRBV7-2	TRBJ2-7	CASSSLAGGPWYEQYF	TGTGCCAGCAGCTCACTAGCGGGGGGGCCTTGGTACGAGCAGTACTTC
-	TRBD2	TRBV19	TRBJ2-2	CASSWDYHTGELFF	TGTGCCAGTAGTTGGGACTACCACACCGGGGAGCTGTTTTTT
-	TRBD1	TRBV5-1	TRBJ2-2	CASSFGTGASNTGELFF	TGCGCCAGCAGCTTTGGGACAGGGGCATCGAACACCGGGGAGCTGTTTTTT
-	-	TRBV7-6	TRBJ2-3	CASSFRPAADTDTQYF	TGTGCCAGCAGCTTTCGTCCAGCGGCAGACACAGATACGCAGTATTTT
-	-	TRBV18	TRBJ2-3	CASSPVDSYTDTQYF	TGTGCCAGCTCACCGGTGGACTCATACACAGATACGCAGTATTTT